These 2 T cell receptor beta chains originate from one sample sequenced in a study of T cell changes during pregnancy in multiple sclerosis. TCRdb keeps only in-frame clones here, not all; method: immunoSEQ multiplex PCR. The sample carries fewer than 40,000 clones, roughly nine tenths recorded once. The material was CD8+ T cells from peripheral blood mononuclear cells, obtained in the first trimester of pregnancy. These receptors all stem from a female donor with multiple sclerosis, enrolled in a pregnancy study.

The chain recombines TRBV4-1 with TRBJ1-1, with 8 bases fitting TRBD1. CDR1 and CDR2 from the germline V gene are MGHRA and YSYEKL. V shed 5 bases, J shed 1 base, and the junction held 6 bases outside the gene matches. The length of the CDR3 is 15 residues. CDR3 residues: CASSTRQGRNTEAFF. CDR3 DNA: TGCGCCAGCAGCACCCGACAGGGGAGGAACACTGAAGCTTTCTTT.

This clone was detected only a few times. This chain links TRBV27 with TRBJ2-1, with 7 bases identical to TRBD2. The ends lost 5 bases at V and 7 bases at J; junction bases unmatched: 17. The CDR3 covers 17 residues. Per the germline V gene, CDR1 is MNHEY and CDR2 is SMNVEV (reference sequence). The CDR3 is CASSPSPGGSPRNEQFF. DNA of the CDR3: TGTGCCAGCAGTCCTTCCCCGGGCGGGAGCCCTAGGAATGAGCAGTTCTTC.